A single sample gave rise to the 4 T cell receptor beta chains below, sequenced in a study of T cells after yellow fever vaccination. TCRdb redid the calling of the 5' RACE reads with MiXCR, one entry per CDR3 protein. The repertoire includes about 320,000 distinct CDR3 sequences, approximately 4.3% of them detected once, and 19% sits in the top ten. Specimen: PBMCs, collected 15 days after the yellow fever booster vaccination. The receptors come from a young man who received the YFV17D yellow fever vaccine.

There are many counts of this clonotype. The chain recombines TRBV6-2 or TRBV6-3 with TRBJ2-3, with D perhaps matching TRBD2 (6 bases). Germline CDR1 and CDR2: MNHEY and SVGEGT. This CDR3 region has 16 residues. V was trimmed by 5 bases and J by 0 bases, leaving 15 bases between them. The CDR3 is CASSPRRGASTDTQYF. Here the CDR3 DNA reads TGTGCCAGCAGTCCCAGGAGGGGCGCGAGCACAGATACGCAGTATTTT.

The chain uses TRBV7-3 and TRBJ2-7, with a weak D call TRBD1 (5 bases). The CDR3 consists of 16 residues. The germline V gene has CDR1 SGHTA and CDR2 FQGTGA. The V end was cut by 3 bases, the J end by 4 bases, with 19 bases between. CDR3 DNA: TGTGCCAGCAGCTTGGGTCCGTGGGGCAGCCGATACGAGCAGTACTTC. It translates to CASSLGPWGSRYEQYF.

The genes are TRBV5-6 and TRBJ1-5, with no clear D. This CDR3 comprises 15 residues. The V end lost 0 bases, the J end lost 0 bases, and 7 bases lay between the germline ends. CDR1 and CDR2 (germline): SGHDT, YYEEEE. CDR3 nucleotides: TGTGCCAGCAGCTTGGCCGGGGATAGCAATCAGCCCCAGCATTTT. The encoded protein is CASSLAGDSNQPQHF.

V gene TRBV14 combines with J gene TRBJ2-2; no firm D call. This CDR3 is built from 14 residues. Germline CDR1 reads SGHDN; CDR2 reads FVKESK. Trimming pared 2 bases from V and 0 bases from J, leaving 4 bases between. CDR3 sequence: CASSQQTNTGELFF. The CDR3 region has the DNA TGTGCCAGCAGCCAACAAACGAACACCGGGGAGCTGTTTTTT.